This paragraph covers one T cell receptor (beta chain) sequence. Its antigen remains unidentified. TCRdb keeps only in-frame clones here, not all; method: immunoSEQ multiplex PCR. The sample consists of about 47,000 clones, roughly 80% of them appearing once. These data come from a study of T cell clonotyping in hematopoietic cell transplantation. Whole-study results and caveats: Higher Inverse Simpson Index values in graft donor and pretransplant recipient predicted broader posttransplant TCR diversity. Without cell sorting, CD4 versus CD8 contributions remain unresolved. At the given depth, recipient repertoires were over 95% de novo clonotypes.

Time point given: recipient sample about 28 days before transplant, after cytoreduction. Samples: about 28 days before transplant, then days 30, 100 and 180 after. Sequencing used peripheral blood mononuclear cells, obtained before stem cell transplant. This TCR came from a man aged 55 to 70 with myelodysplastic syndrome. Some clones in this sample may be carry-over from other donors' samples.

CDR3 amino acids: CASSQAYHFQETQYF. The CDR3 nucleotides read TGTGCCAGCAGCCAAGCCTATCACTTCCAAGAGACCCAGTACTTC. The chain has TRBV4-2 and TRBJ2-5, with D unclear. This CDR3 contains 15 residues. Germline V lookup: CDR1 LGHNA, CDR2 YNFKEQ. V lost 1 base to trimming and J lost 1 base, with 10 bases between them.